What follows is one T cell receptor (beta chain) and its context. The sample belongs to a study of blood T cell repertoires in COVID-19. Using immunoSEQ multiplex PCR, the repertoire was profiled, and TCRdb retains in-frame clones only, with some absent. Of some 83,000 clones listed, about two thirds were seen once; the top ten hold approximately 15%. Germline values: CDR1 SGHNT, CDR2 YENEEA. V dropped 2 bases and J dropped 1; count of bases not matched to a gene: 5. This CDR3 spans 16 amino acids. This sequence joins TRBV11-3 and TRBJ2-1; TRBD2 agrees at 7 bases. This sequence originates from an elderly woman with acute or convalescent COVID-19. The sample was peripheral blood. The CDR3 DNA follows: TGTGCCAGCAGCTTATCGGGAGGCCAATCCTACAATGAGCAGTTCTTC. As protein: CASSLSGGQSYNEQFF.